This entry concerns a single T cell receptor beta chain. The data were taken from a study of blood T cells in healthy people across ages. Using a J-beta primer mix together with a sample-barcoded 5' primer, a second PCR was run for about 6 to 12 cycles. Tagging of each cDNA molecule was performed by a template-switch adaptor with 12 random nucleotides. Sequencing yielded, for each sample, at least 2.5 million paired-end reads carrying CDR3. TCRdb reanalysed the 5' RACE reads using MiXCR and keeps one entry per CDR3 protein. Of about 680,000 distinct CDR3 sequences in the sample, around half were seen once. CDR3 length: 16 amino acids. The V and J ends lost 5 bases and 8 bases, in that order; junction bases with no gene match: 14.

The TCR comes from a woman aged 55-69 years in good health. The rearrangement uses TRBV12-3 or TRBV12-4 and TRBJ2-1; 8 bases map to TRBD2. Sequenced material: blood. CDR3 coding DNA: TGTGCCAGCAGTCACCCCGGGGCGGGAGGAAACGATGAGCAGTTCTTC. Protein: CASSHPGAGGNDEQFF.